The 27 T cell receptor beta chains reported below all come from one sample, sequenced in a study of CD8+ T cells in alopecia areata. Sequencing templates came from extracted RNA that was reverse transcribed into cDNA. The data were produced by immunoSEQ multiplex PCR, yet TCRdb's version contains in-frame clones alone and is incomplete. The sample shows some 190,000 clones, 51% of them seen only once. Noted treatment: oral pan-JAK inhibitor, 5-10 mg twice daily. Sequenced material: CD8+ T cells sorted from blood, taken at approximately week 52, from a patient treated with tofacitinib. The receptors were gathered from a human donor with alopecia areata.

The chain couples TRBV6-4 to TRBJ2-1, with 7 bases that match TRBD2. Trimming at V came to 5 bases and at J to 9 bases, leaving 7 bases not matched to a gene. The CDR3 spans 13 residues. CDR1 MRHNA and CDR2 SNTAGT come from the germline V gene. The CDR3, as DNA: TGTGCCAGCAGTCCTGCCCCGGGGGGTGAGCAGTTCTTC. It translates to CASSPAPGGEQFF.

This clone came up a few times. This chain uses TRBV15 with TRBJ2-5; D ambiguous. The CDR3 extends over 13 amino acids. The V gene lost 4 bases and the J gene lost 4 bases, with 10 bases spanning the gap. The germline V gene has CDR1 LNHNV and CDR2 YYDKDF (reference sequence). The CDR3 reads CATSIGRRETQYF. For the CDR3, the DNA is TGTGCCACCAGCATCGGCAGGCGAGAGACCCAGTACTTC. Complete variable domain (other parts from reference TRBV15 and TRBJ2-5): DAMVIQNPRYQVTQFGKPVTLSCSQTLNHNVMYWYQQKSSQAPKLLFHYYDKDFNNEADTPDNFQSRRPNTSFCFLDIRSPGLGDTAMYLCATSIGRRETQYFGPGTRLLVL.

V and J are TRBV4-3 and TRBJ1-6; TRBD1 is a possible D gene (5 bases). Between the trimmed V and J ends, which lost 3 bases and 4 bases, there was a span of 25 bases. The CDR3 length is 20 residues. Germline values: CDR1 LGHNA, CDR2 YSLEER. The CDR3 here is CASSHQLRQGPGHYNSPLHF. The CDR3 DNA sequence: TGCGCCAGCAGCCATCAACTGAGGCAGGGCCCTGGGCATTATAATTCACCCCTCCACTTT.

This chain uses TRBV2 with TRBJ2-7, with D possibly being TRBD2 (5 bases). CDR3 size: 14 residues. Germline V gene lookup returns CDR1 SNHLY and CDR2 FYNNEI. V lost 11 bases, J lost 6 bases, and 23 bases lay in between. In nucleotides, the CDR3 is TGTGCCTCCGGTCAAGGACTCACGGCAGGCGAGCAGTACTTC. Encoded protein: CASGQGLTAGEQYF.

The chain combines TRBV6-6 with TRBJ1-1, with D possibly TRBD1 on 6 matching bases. Germline V CDR1 and CDR2: MNHNY, SVGAGI (reference sequence). This CDR3 spans 11 amino acids. Trimming took off 6 bases at V and 11 bases at J, with 13 bases between the two ends. The CDR3 sequence: CASRGGTRAFF. CDR3 DNA sequence: TGTGCCAGCAGGGGAGGGACAAGGGCTTTCTTT.

V is TRBV5-1 and J is TRBJ1-2; D might be TRBD1 (6 bases). The CDR3 loop spans 15 amino acids. CDR1 and CDR2 (germline): SGHRS, YFSETQ. Trimming took off 4 bases at V and 4 bases at J, with 17 bases between the two ends. In nucleotides, the CDR3 is TGCGCCAGCAGCGAGGACCAGCGGACAGTCTATGGCTACACCTTC. It encodes CASSEDQRTVYGYTF.

The chain joins TRBV29-1 to TRBJ1-1; 7 nucleotides agree with TRBD1. Germline V lookup: CDR1 SQVTM, CDR2 ANQGSEA. The trim removed 6 bases at V and 8 bases at J, leaving 9 bases unmatched. CDR3 length equals 12 residues. Here the CDR3 DNA reads TGCAGCGTCGATACAGGGGTAGGAGAAGCTTTCTTT. Protein sequence: CSVDTGVGEAFF.

The gene calls are TRBV5-1 and TRBJ1-1, with D possibly being TRBD1 (6 bases). Per the germline V gene, CDR1 is SGHRS and CDR2 is YFSETQ. V lost 3 bases and J lost 3, with 12 bases in between. CDR3 length: 14 amino acids. The CDR3 here is CASSSAPGDTEAFF. The CDR3 coding sequence is TGCGCCAGCAGCTCAGCACCAGGGGACACTGAAGCTTTCTTT.

The chain recombines TRBV14 with TRBJ2-1; D may be TRBD2 (6 bases). Germline V gene lookup returns CDR1 SGHDN and CDR2 FVKESK. The CDR3 sequence is 13 residues long. V was shortened by 2 bases and J by 9 bases, with 11 bases between the two germline ends. CDR3 protein: CASSQRLVGEQFF. DNA for the CDR3: TGTGCCAGCAGCCAACGACTAGTGGGTGAGCAGTTCTTC.

A few counts support this clone. The chain carries TRBV27 and TRBJ1-1, with a tentative D call TRBD1 (5 bases). From germline, CDR1 is MNHEY and CDR2 SMNVEV (reference sequence). V was cut by 1 base and J by 1 base, with 13 bases left in between. The CDR3 is 16 residues long. CDR3 DNA: TGTGCCAGCAGTTTATTTCGGGGCGAAGGGAACACTGAAGCTTTCTTT. This sequence encodes CASSLFRGEGNTEAFF.

The CDR3 is CAISESLGNEQFF. CDR3 bases: TGTGCCATCAGTGAGTCGCTGGGGAATGAGCAGTTCTTC. The rearrangement uses TRBV10-3 and TRBJ2-1; no clear D. CDR3 length equals 13 residues. Trimming took 0 bases from V and 7 from J, leaving 7 bases between them. Germline CDR1 ENHRY, CDR2 SYGVKD.

This rearrangement joins TRBV6-1 to TRBJ1-1, with TRBD1 as a possible D gene (5 bases). Trimming shortened V by 3 bases and J by 6 bases, and 11 bases separated the two germline ends. The CDR3 is made up of 13 amino acids. CDR1 MNHNS and CDR2 SASEGT come from the germline V gene. For the CDR3, the DNA is TGTGCCAGCAGTGATATGTCGGGGCCTGAAGCTTTCTTT. Translated: CASSDMSGPEAFF.

The chain links TRBV7-9 to TRBJ1-1; D uncertain. Per germline, CDR1 SEHNR and CDR2 FQNEAQ (reference sequence). Trimming shortened V by 5 bases and J by 3 bases, and 10 bases separated the two germline ends. This CDR3 comprises 13 residues. DNA of the CDR3: TGTGCCAGCAGCCCCCCCCACGACACTGAAGCTTTCTTT. This encodes CASSPPHDTEAFF.

The chain combines TRBV29-1 with TRBJ1-2; TRBD1 aligns across 9 bases. V shed 4 bases, J shed 6 bases, and the junction held 3 bases outside the gene matches. Germline values: CDR1 SQVTM, CDR2 ANQGSEA. This CDR3 is 12 amino acids long. CDR3 in amino acids: CSVGDRVNGYTF. The DNA of the CDR3 is TGCAGCGTTGGGGACAGGGTGAATGGCTACACCTTC.

The chain employs TRBV29-1 and TRBJ1-1; TRBD1 agrees at 7 bases. There are 13 residues in the CDR3. CDR1 and CDR2 from the germline V gene are SQVTM and ANQGSEA. The V and J ends lost 6 bases and 1 base, in that order; junction bases with no gene match: 5. CDR3 residues: CSVQGDKNTEAFF. In DNA form, the CDR3 reads TGCAGCGTCCAGGGGGACAAGAACACTGAAGCTTTCTTT.

This clone turned up a few times. The V call is TRBV29-1, the J call TRBJ1-1; D is ambiguous. CDR3 length equals 12 residues. Germline CDR1 reads SQVTM; CDR2 reads ANQGSEA. The V end was cut by 2 bases, the J end by 2 bases, with 6 bases between. Here the CDR3 reads CSVEPGNTEAFF. In nucleotides, the CDR3 is TGCAGCGTTGAACCGGGTAACACTGAAGCTTTCTTT.

The chain has TRBV5-6 and TRBJ1-2; unclear D gene. This CDR3 is 15 amino acids long. Per the germline V gene, CDR1 is SGHDT and CDR2 is YYEEEE. Trimming pared 4 bases from V and 4 bases from J, leaving 17 bases between. CDR3 region: CASSPGPGIGYGYTF. Here the CDR3 DNA reads TGTGCCAGCAGCCCGGGTCCCGGAATCGGCTATGGCTACACCTTC.

The gene calls are TRBV27 and TRBJ1-6; 8 nucleotides line up with TRBD1. The CDR3 sequence is 13 residues long. Per germline, CDR1 MNHEY and CDR2 SMNVEV (reference sequence). Trimming took 6 bases from V and 10 from J; bases not matched to a gene: 5. CDR3 bases: TGTGCCAGCAGAGCTACAGGGGGATCACCCCTCCACTTT. Residues: CASRATGGSPLHF.

The chain joins TRBV30 to TRBJ1-1, with 8 bases that match TRBD1. This CDR3 has 13 residues. The germline gives CDR1 GTSNPN, CDR2 SVGIG (reference sequence). The V gene end was trimmed by 4 bases and the J gene end by 6 bases; junction bases not matched to a gene: 7. The CDR3 nucleotides are TGTGCCTGGACCCTCGGACAGGGCGCTGAAGCTTTCTTT. Residues: CAWTLGQGAEAFF.

The chain joins TRBV2 to TRBJ1-2; maybe TRBD1 (5 bases). In germline, CDR1 is SNHLY, CDR2 FYNNEI. V dropped 11 bases and J dropped 8 bases, with 12 bases sitting between them. The length of the CDR3 is 10 residues. The CDR3 protein is CAQRGAGYTF. The CDR3 region has the DNA TGTGCCCAAAGGGGTGCAGGCTACACCTTC.

The chain uses TRBV29-1 and TRBJ1-1; D possibly corresponds to TRBD1 (5 bases). Germline V gene sequence: CDR1 SQVTM, CDR2 ANQGSEA. V was trimmed by 6 bases and J by 3 bases, leaving 26 bases between them. The CDR3 consists of 17 residues. The CDR3 reads CSVFLGSFRGGYTEAFF. The CDR3 DNA reads TGCAGCGTATTCCTAGGTTCTTTTCGGGGGGGATACACTGAAGCTTTCTTT.

V is TRBV18 and J is TRBJ1-1; D ambiguous. Trimming shortened V by 6 bases and J by 0 bases, and 5 bases separated the two germline ends. This CDR3 has 12 amino acids. Germline lookup yields CDR1 KGHSH and CDR2 LQKENI. Here the CDR3 reads CASSELNTEAFF. In nucleotides, the CDR3 is TGTGCCAGCTCTGAACTGAACACTGAAGCTTTCTTT.

The rearrangement uses TRBV6-1 and TRBJ2-1; D may be TRBD1 (6 bases). The V end lost 7 bases, the J end lost 6 bases, and 19 bases lay between the germline ends. The germline V gene has CDR1 MNHNS and CDR2 SASEGT. The CDR3 extends over 15 amino acids. This CDR3 is CASTHQQGSANEQFF. The CDR3 DNA reads TGTGCCAGCACCCACCAACAGGGATCCGCCAATGAGCAGTTCTTC.

The rearrangement uses TRBV7-2 and TRBJ1-4; D not resolved. This CDR3 has 12 residues. Trimming took off 8 bases at V and 8 bases at J, with 12 bases between the two ends. Germline values: CDR1 SGHTA, CDR2 FQGNSA. The CDR3 bases are TGTGCCAGCGCCTACCGCCGGGAAAAACTGTTTTTT. Translating gives CASAYRREKLFF.

In its sample, this clone was seen a few times. V is TRBV29-1 and J is TRBJ2-7; the match to TRBD1 covers 8 bases. This CDR3 has 14 amino acids. Trimming at V came to 6 bases and at J to 3 bases, leaving 10 bases not matched to a gene. CDR1 is SQVTM, CDR2 ANQGSEA, per germline. The CDR3 sequence is CSVAAGTGHYEQYF. As DNA, the CDR3 is TGCAGCGTAGCCGCCGGGACAGGTCACTACGAGCAGTACTTC.

Only a few counts were recorded for this clone. The chain employs TRBV7-9 and TRBJ2-1, with unresolved D. Trimming removed 6 bases at V and 9 bases at J, with 6 bases between. CDR3 size: 10 residues. The germline CDR1 and CDR2 sequences are SEHNR and FQNEAQ (reference sequence). The CDR3 here is CASSSREQFF. The CDR3 DNA reads TGTGCCAGCAGTTCGCGTGAGCAGTTCTTC.

V gene TRBV29-1 combines with J gene TRBJ1-2, with 9 bases fitting TRBD1. The junction had 8 bases not matched to a gene; V was cut back by 7 bases and J by 5 bases. The CDR3 runs to 13 residues. Per the germline V gene, CDR1 is SQVTM and CDR2 is ANQGSEA. The CDR3 spells CSAGTGSLYGYTF. In DNA, the CDR3 is TGCAGCGCAGGGACAGGGAGCCTTTATGGCTACACCTTC.